These 28 T cell receptor beta chains share one sample of origin, sequenced in a study of CD8+CD57+ T cells in acquired aplastic anemia. For CDR3 and TCR beta VDJ profiling, genomic DNA was the template used. TCRdb used MiXCR to reprocess the reads, holding one entry per CDR3 protein. Among around 210,000 distinct CDR3 sequences listed, 65% were seen once. Sequencing was done on patients that had shown CD8+CD57+ cell expansion by flow cytometry. What was sequenced was sorted CD4+, CD8+, or CD8+CD57+ T cells (not recorded which) from PBMCs. Receptors originate from a human donor with aplastic anemia.

This sequence joins TRBV9 and TRBJ2-3; D is ambiguous. CDR1 and CDR2 from the germline V gene are SGDLS and YYNGEE. The CDR3 consists of 15 residues. The V gene lost 1 base and the J gene lost 6 bases, with 15 bases spanning the gap. The DNA for the CDR3 is TGTGCCAGCAGCGTAATGGGCAACGACGGGGATACGCAGTATTTT. This gives the protein CASSVMGNDGDTQYF.

The gene calls are TRBV9 and TRBJ1-6; D ambiguous. Trimming cost V 4 bases and J 10 bases, with 12 bases left between them. The CDR3 loop spans 13 amino acids. CDR1 SGDLS and CDR2 YYNGEE come from the germline V gene. CDR3 sequence: CASSTKFGSPLHF. In nucleotides, the CDR3 is TGTGCCAGCAGCACCAAATTCGGGTCACCCCTCCACTTT.

The chain recombines TRBV10-1 with TRBJ2-3; D is undetermined. The length of the CDR3 is 14 residues. V gave up 3 bases and J gave up 2 bases, with 9 bases separating them. CDR1 and CDR2 from the germline V gene are WNHNN and SYGVQD (reference sequence). For the CDR3, the DNA is TGCGCCAGCAGTGAACAGTTACCCACAGATACGCAGTATTTT. It codes for CASSEQLPTDTQYF.

There are a few counts of this clonotype. The chain carries TRBV11-3 and TRBJ1-2; no clear D gene. The germline CDR1 and CDR2 sequences are SGHNT and YENEEA. This CDR3 spans 14 amino acids. The ends were cut back, 1 base at V and 8 bases at J, with 14 bases in the middle. CDR3 sequence: CASSLASGDRGYTF. Written as DNA, the CDR3 is TGTGCCAGCAGCTTAGCGTCCGGGGATCGGGGCTACACCTTC.

The genes are TRBV20-1 and TRBJ2-3; TRBD1 agrees at 7 bases. V lost 5 bases to trimming and J lost 11 bases; unmatched junction nucleotides: 10. The V gene's germline CDR1 is DFQATT and CDR2 SNEGSKA (reference sequence). The CDR3 covers 12 residues. The CDR3 DNA sequence: TGCAGTGCTCCTGACAGGGCCTACGAGCAGTATTTT. It encodes CSAPDRAYEQYF.

This clonotype was recorded many times. The chain is built from TRBV6-4 and TRBJ2-3; no clear D. Per the germline V gene, CDR1 is MRHNA and CDR2 is SNTAGT. Trimming took off 2 bases at V and 1 base at J, with 4 bases between the two ends. The CDR3 has 13 residues. DNA of the CDR3: TGTGCCAGCAGTGACGGAGGCACAGATACGCAGTATTTT. Its translation: CASSDGGTDTQYF.

V gene TRBV19 combines with J gene TRBJ2-7; 12 bases are shared with TRBD2. V gave up 10 bases and J gave up 3 bases; unmatched junction bases: 10. The CDR3 has 15 residues. Germline V gene lookup returns CDR1 LNHDA and CDR2 SQIVND (reference sequence). In DNA form, the CDR3 reads TGTGCCACCTTACTAGCGGGAGGTCCCCGCTACGAGCAGTACTTC. Amino acid sequence: CATLLAGGPRYEQYF.

This clonotype was detected only a few times. V and J are TRBV5-6 and TRBJ1-2, with TRBD1 matching over 11 bases. The CDR3 runs to 15 residues. The germline V gene has CDR1 SGHDT and CDR2 YYEEEE. V dropped 0 bases and J dropped 8; count of bases not matched to a gene: 6. Written as DNA, the CDR3 is TGTGCCAGCAGCTTGGGGGGGACAGGGGGAGGCGGCTACACCTTC. Translation: CASSLGGTGGGGYTF.

V and J are TRBV7-8 and TRBJ2-2; 8 nucleotides align to TRBD2. V was clipped by 5 bases and J by 0 bases; unmatched bases: 2. CDR1 is SGHVS, CDR2 FQNEAQ, per germline. The CDR3 has 15 amino acids. In DNA form, the CDR3 reads TGTGCCAGCAGCCGTAGCGGGGCGAACACCGGGGAGCTGTTTTTT. Its translation: CASSRSGANTGELFF.

The chain joins TRBV10-3 to TRBJ1-2, with D possibly TRBD1 on 5 matching bases. Germline CDR1 and CDR2: ENHRY and SYGVKD. V was trimmed by 3 bases and J by 8 bases, leaving 22 bases between them. This CDR3 is 16 amino acids long. DNA of the CDR3: TGTGCCATCAGTGATCTGGTACCGGACATGCCTGGAGGCTACACCTTC. This codes for CAISDLVPDMPGGYTF.

The gene calls are TRBV20-1 and TRBJ1-2; TRBD1 aligns across 7 bases. The V gene end was trimmed by 4 bases and the J gene end by 4 bases; junction bases not matched to a gene: 6. This CDR3 has 13 amino acids. The germline CDR1 and CDR2 sequences are DFQATT and SNEGSKA (reference sequence). The CDR3 sequence: CSATTQGGYGYTF. CDR3 nucleotides: TGCAGTGCTACTACCCAGGGGGGCTATGGCTACACCTTC.

The chain employs TRBV7-2 and TRBJ1-5, with D hard to call. Trimming left V 3 bases short and J 2 bases short, with 5 bases between. Germline V gives CDR1 SGHTA, CDR2 FQGNSA. This CDR3 has 13 residues. CDR3 sequence reads: CASSLMGNQPQHF. For the CDR3, the DNA is TGTGCCAGCAGCTTGATGGGCAATCAGCCCCAGCATTTT. The whole variable domain, remainder taken from reference TRBV7-2 and TRBJ1-5, is GAGVSQSPSNKVTEKGKDVELRCDPISGHTALYWYRQSLGQGLEFLIYFQGNSAPDKSGLPSDRFSAERTGGSVSTLTIQRTQQEDSAVYLCASSLMGNQPQHFGDGTRLSIL.

This chain connects TRBV6-5 to TRBJ2-1; D ambiguous. This CDR3 comprises 13 residues. V lost 6 bases, J lost 4 bases, and 10 bases lay in between. Germline V gene lookup returns CDR1 MNHEY and CDR2 SVGAGI. The CDR3 DNA reads TGTGCCAGCAGACAGACACTATACAATGAGCAGTTCTTC. Translated: CASRQTLYNEQFF.

J is TRBJ1-2 and V is TRBV5-4; no reliable D call. This CDR3 is 13 amino acids long. Between the trimmed V and J ends, which lost 1 base and 5 bases, there was a span of 9 bases. Germline CDR1 reads SGHNT; CDR2 reads YYREEE (reference sequence). In DNA form, the CDR3 reads TGTGCCAGCAGCTTGAATCCGACTTATGGCTACACCTTC. Translation gives CASSLNPTYGYTF.

V and J are TRBV14 and TRBJ1-2; possible D gene TRBD1, 6 bases. The germline V and J ends were trimmed by 4 bases and 1 base, with 19 bases remaining between them. Per the germline V gene, CDR1 is SGHDN and CDR2 is FVKESK. This CDR3 has 17 residues. In DNA form, the CDR3 reads TGTGCCAGCAGCCCCGGCCAGGGGCAGATCTTTAACTATGGCTACACCTTC. Its translation: CASSPGQGQIFNYGYTF. The complete variable domain, with remaining parts taken from reference TRBV14 and TRBJ1-2, reads EAGVTQFPSHSVIEKGQTVTLRCDPISGHDNLYWYRRVMGKEIKFLLHFVKESKQDESGMPNNRFLAERTGGTYSTLKVQPAELEDSGVYFCASSPGQGQIFNYGYTFGSGTRLTVV.

This clonotype was found many times. This sequence joins TRBV5-1 and TRBJ2-7; D is unresolved. The CDR3 length is 14 residues. Germline values: CDR1 SGHRS, CDR2 YFSETQ. Trimming stripped 0 bases from V and 1 base from J, with 8 bases between. This CDR3 reads CASSLVANSYEQYF. The CDR3 DNA reads as TGCGCCAGCAGCTTGGTAGCCAATTCCTACGAGCAGTACTTC.

The V call is TRBV7-6, the J call TRBJ2-1; D not resolved. The CDR3 has 12 residues. Trimming stripped 0 bases from V and 12 bases from J, with 9 bases between. Germline CDR1 reads SGHVS; CDR2 reads FNYEAQ. The CDR3 DNA reads as TGTGCCAGCAGCTTAGCGGTAGGTGTGCAGTTCTTC. It yields the protein CASSLAVGVQFF.

This sequence joins TRBV5-6 and TRBJ1-2, with 8 bases aligning to TRBD1. The CDR3 is made up of 14 amino acids. V was clipped by 7 bases and J by 3 bases; unmatched bases: 8. Germline loops: CDR1 SGHDT, CDR2 YYEEEE. This chain's CDR3 is CASRRTGRYYGYTF. The CDR3 DNA follows: TGTGCCAGCCGGAGGACAGGGAGGTACTATGGCTACACCTTC.

This clonotype was observed a few times. CDR3 in amino acids: CASSTGQGRVYGYTF. Written as DNA, the CDR3 is TGTGCCAGCAGCACGGGACAGGGAAGGGTTTATGGCTACACCTTC. This rearrangement joins TRBV5-6 to TRBJ1-2; 9 bases are a match to TRBD1. CDR3 length: 15 residues. The V segment lost 4 bases and the J segment 5 bases; nucleotides outside the gene matches: 9. Per the germline V gene, CDR1 is SGHDT and CDR2 is YYEEEE. Full variable domain (rest looked up from reference TRBV5-6 and TRBJ1-2): DAGVTQSPTHLIKTRGQQVTLRCSPKSGHDTVSWYQQALGQGPQFIFQYYEEEERQRGNFPDRFSGHQFPNYSSELNVNALLLGDSALYLCASSTGQGRVYGYTFGSGTRLTVV.

This chain links TRBV15 with TRBJ2-1, with 9 bases lining up with TRBD2. CDR1 and CDR2 (germline): LNHNV, YYDKDF (reference sequence). V dropped 5 bases and J dropped 6; count of bases not matched to a gene: 11. This CDR3 is built from 16 residues. CDR3: CATSGDGGRAGNEQFF. The DNA of the CDR3 is TGTGCCACCAGCGGTGATGGCGGGAGGGCTGGCAATGAGCAGTTCTTC.

The sample holds many counts of this clonotype. The chain joins TRBV19 to TRBJ1-1, with D uncertain. Germline CDR1 and CDR2: LNHDA and SQIVND (reference sequence). There are 15 residues in the CDR3. With 3 bases removed from V and 1 base from J, the gap between germline ends came to 12 bases. For the CDR3, the DNA is TGTGCCAGTAGTATTGAGCCCAGACAGAACACTGAAGCTTTCTTT. Protein: CASSIEPRQNTEAFF.

The table lists this clonotype with a few counts. This CDR3 is CSASNRSSGYTF. CDR3 in DNA: TGCAGTGCTAGTAACCGATCGTCTGGCTACACCTTC. The chain has TRBV20-1 and TRBJ1-2; D uncertain. Germline V gene sequence: CDR1 DFQATT, CDR2 SNEGSKA (reference sequence). Deletions cut 3 bases from V and 7 bases from J, with 12 bases between. CDR3 length: 12 residues.

The sample holds a few counts of this clonotype. This chain connects TRBV5-6 to TRBJ2-7; tentatively, D is TRBD1 (6 bases). Trimming cost V 1 base and J 2 bases, with 7 bases left between them. The CDR3 is 13 residues long. Germline-derived CDR1 and CDR2 are SGHDT and YYEEEE. CDR3: CASSLTGTYEQYF. Written as DNA, the CDR3 is TGTGCCAGCAGCTTGACAGGGACCTACGAGCAGTACTTC.

This clonotype was recorded once. The V gene is TRBV5-1, the J gene TRBJ2-1; D remains unclear. V was pared by 4 bases and J by 8 bases, with 19 bases between. The CDR3 consists of 15 residues. Germline assignment: CDR1 SGHRS and CDR2 YFSETQ. CDR3 residues: CASSHGGFEVDEQFF. CDR3 bases: TGCGCCAGCAGCCACGGTGGGTTTGAAGTCGATGAGCAGTTCTTC.

Regarding this clonotype: The missing conserved phenylalanine or tryptophan at the end of this CDR3 makes a read error likely. The V call is TRBV10-3, the J call TRBJ1-1; D gene uncertain. CDR1 ENHRY and CDR2 SYGVKD come from the germline V gene. This CDR3 is built from 13 residues. The ends were cut back, 10 bases at V and 7 bases at J, with 19 bases in the middle. CDR3 region: CASSVARGREAFL. CDR3 sequence (DNA): TGTGCCAGCAGCGTAGCGAGAGGACGTGAAGCTTTCCTT.

The J gene is TRBJ2-1, the V gene TRBV7-9; D possibly corresponds to TRBD2 (5 bases). Germline CDR1 is SEHNR and CDR2 is FQNEAQ (reference sequence). The CDR3 covers 15 residues. V was cut by 4 bases and J by 6 bases, with 16 bases left in between. CDR3 residues: CASSYRGTEVNEQFF. The CDR3 bases are TGTGCCAGCAGCTACCGGGGAACGGAGGTCAATGAGCAGTTCTTC.

The chain recombines TRBV19 with TRBJ2-7, with D uncertain. Germline CDR1 reads LNHDA; CDR2 reads SQIVND (reference sequence). The CDR3 is 14 amino acids. V lost 2 bases and J lost 3, with 11 bases in between. The CDR3 DNA sequence: TGTGCCAGTAGTATACGGTTGAGCAGCTACGAGCAGTACTTC. It translates to CASSIRLSSYEQYF.

V and J are TRBV7-8 and TRBJ2-7; no clear D. Between the trimmed V and J ends, which lost 1 base and 3 bases, there was a span of 10 bases. Germline V CDR1 and CDR2: SGHVS, FQNEAQ. This CDR3 is 14 amino acids long. The CDR3: CASSLGPGNYEQYF. The CDR3 DNA follows: TGTGCCAGCAGCTTAGGCCCCGGTAACTACGAGCAGTACTTC.